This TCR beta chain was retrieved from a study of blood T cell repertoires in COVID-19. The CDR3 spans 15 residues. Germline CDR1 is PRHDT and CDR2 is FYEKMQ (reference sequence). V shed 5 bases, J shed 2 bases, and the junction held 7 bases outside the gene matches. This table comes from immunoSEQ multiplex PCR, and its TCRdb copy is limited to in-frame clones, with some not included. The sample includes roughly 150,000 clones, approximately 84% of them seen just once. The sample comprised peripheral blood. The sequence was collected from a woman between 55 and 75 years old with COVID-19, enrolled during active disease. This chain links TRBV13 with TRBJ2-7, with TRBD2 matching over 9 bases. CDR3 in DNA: TGTGCCAGCAGCCTTTCAGGACTAGCGCCCTACGAGCAGTACTTC. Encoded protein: CASSLSGLAPYEQYF.